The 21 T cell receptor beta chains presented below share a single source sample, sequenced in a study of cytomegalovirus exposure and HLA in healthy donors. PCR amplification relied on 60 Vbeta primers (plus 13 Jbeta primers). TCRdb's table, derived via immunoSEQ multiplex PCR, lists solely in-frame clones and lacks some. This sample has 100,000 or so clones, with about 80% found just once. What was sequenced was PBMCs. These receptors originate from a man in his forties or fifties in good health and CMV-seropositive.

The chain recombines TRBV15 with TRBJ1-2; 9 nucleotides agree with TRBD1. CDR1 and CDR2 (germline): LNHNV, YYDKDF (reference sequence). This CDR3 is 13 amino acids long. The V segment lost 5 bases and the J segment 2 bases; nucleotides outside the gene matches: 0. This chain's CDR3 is CATSGTGNYGYTF. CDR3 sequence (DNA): TGTGCCACCAGCGGGACAGGGAACTATGGCTACACCTTC.

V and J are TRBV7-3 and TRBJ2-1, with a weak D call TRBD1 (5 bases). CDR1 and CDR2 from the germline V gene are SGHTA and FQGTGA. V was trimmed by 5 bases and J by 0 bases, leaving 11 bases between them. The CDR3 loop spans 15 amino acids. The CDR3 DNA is TGTGCCAGCAGCCCCAGGGCCCTCTCCTACAATGAGCAGTTCTTC. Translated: CASSPRALSYNEQFF.

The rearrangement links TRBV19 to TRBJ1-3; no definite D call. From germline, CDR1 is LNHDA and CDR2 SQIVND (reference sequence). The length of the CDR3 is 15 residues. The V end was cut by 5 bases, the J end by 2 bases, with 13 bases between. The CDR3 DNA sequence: TGTGCCAGTAGTTCTCGGACTGACCCTGGAAACACCATATATTTT. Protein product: CASSSRTDPGNTIYF.

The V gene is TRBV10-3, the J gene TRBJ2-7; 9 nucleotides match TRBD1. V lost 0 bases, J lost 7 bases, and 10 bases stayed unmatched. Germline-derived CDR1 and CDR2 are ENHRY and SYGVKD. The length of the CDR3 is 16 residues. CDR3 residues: CAISESGDRASREQYF. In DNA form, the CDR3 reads TGTGCCATCAGTGAGTCTGGGGACAGGGCATCGAGGGAGCAGTACTTC.

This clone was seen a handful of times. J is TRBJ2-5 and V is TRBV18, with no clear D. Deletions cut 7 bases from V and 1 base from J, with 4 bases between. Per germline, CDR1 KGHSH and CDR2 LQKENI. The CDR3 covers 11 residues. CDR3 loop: CASLSQETQYF. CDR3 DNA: TGTGCCAGCTTATCCCAAGAGACCCAGTACTTC.

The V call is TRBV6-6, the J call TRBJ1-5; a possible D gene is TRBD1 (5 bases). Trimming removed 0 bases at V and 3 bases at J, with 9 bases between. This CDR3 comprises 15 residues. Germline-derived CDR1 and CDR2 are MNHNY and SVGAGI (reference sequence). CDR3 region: CASSYSSGVNQPQHF. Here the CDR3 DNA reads TGTGCCAGCAGTTACTCGTCGGGGGTCAATCAGCCCCAGCATTTT.

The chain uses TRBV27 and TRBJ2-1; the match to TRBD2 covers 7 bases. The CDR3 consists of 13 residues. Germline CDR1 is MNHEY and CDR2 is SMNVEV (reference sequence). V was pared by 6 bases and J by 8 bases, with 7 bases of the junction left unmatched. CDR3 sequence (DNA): TGTGCCAGCAGCCCACTCCGGGGGGATGAGCAGTTCTTC. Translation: CASSPLRGDEQFF.

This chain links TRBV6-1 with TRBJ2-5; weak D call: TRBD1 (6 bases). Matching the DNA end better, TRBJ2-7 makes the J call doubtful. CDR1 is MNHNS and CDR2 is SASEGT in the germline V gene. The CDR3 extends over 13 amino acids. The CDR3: CASRGTPGYEQYF. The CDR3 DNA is TGTGCCAGCAGGGGGACACCAGGCTACGAGCAGTACTTC.

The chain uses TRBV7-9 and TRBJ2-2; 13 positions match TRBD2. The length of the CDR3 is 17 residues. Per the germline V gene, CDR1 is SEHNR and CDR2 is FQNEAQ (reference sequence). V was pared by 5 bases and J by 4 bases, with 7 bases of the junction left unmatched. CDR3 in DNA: TGTGCCAGCAGCCTTGGACTAGCGGGAGAGCGCACCGGGGAGCTGTTTTTT. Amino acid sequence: CASSLGLAGERTGELFF. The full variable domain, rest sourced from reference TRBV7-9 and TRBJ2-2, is DTGVSQNPRHKITKRGQNVTFRCDPISEHNRLYWYRQTLGQGPEFLTYFQNEAQLEKSRLLSDRFSAERPKGSFSTLEIQRTEQGDSAMYLCASSLGLAGERTGELFFGEGSRLTVL.

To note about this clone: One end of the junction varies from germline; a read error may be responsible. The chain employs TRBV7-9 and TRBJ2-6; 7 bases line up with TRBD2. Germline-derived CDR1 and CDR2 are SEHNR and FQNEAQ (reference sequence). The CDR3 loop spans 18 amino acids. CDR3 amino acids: CASTLLAGEGSGANGLTF. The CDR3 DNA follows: TGTGCCAGCACCCTTCTGGCGGGAGAAGGCTCTGGGGCCAACGGCCTGACTTTC.

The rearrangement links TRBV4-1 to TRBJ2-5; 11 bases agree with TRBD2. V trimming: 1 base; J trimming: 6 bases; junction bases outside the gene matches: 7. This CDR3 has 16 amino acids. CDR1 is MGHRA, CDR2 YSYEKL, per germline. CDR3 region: CASSQAIAGGEKTQYF. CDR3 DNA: TGCGCCAGCAGCCAAGCGATAGCGGGAGGGGAAAAGACCCAGTACTTC.

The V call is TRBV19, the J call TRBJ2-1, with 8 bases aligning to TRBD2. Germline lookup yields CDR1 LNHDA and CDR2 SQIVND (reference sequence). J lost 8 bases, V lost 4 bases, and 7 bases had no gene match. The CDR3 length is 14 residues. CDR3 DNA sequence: TGTGCCAGTAGTAATGGACTAGCAAGCGATGAGCAGTTCTTC. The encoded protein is CASSNGLASDEQFF.

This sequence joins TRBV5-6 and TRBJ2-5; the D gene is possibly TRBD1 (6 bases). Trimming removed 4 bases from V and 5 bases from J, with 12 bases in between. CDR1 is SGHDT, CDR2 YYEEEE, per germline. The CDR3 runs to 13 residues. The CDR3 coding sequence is TGTGCCAGCAGCCATGCAGGGGACGAGACCCAGTACTTC. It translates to CASSHAGDETQYF.

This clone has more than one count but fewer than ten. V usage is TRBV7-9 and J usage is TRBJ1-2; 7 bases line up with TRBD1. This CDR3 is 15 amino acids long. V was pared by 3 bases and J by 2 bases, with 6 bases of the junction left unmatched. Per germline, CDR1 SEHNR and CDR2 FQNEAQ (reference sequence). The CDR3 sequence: CASSFQTGSNYGYTF. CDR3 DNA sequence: TGTGCCAGCAGCTTCCAGACAGGGTCGAACTATGGCTACACCTTC.

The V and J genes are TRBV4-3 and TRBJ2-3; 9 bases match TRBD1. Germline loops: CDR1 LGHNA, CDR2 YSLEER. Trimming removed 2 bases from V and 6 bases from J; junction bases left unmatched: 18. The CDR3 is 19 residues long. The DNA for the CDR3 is TGCGCCAGCAGCCAAAATCCTGGTGGCGGGACAGGGTTCTTTGATACGCAGTATTTT. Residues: CASSQNPGGGTGFFDTQYF.

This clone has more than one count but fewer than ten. The CDR3 protein is CASSLFGRNSYEQYF. CDR3 DNA sequence: TGTGCCAGCAGCCTTTTCGGGAGAAATTCCTACGAGCAGTACTTC. The chain links TRBV27 to TRBJ2-7; tentative D call: TRBD2 (6 bases). CDR1 and CDR2 from the germline V gene are MNHEY and SMNVEV (reference sequence). Between the trimmed V and J ends, which lost 6 bases and 1 base, there was a span of 16 bases. The CDR3 contains 15 residues.

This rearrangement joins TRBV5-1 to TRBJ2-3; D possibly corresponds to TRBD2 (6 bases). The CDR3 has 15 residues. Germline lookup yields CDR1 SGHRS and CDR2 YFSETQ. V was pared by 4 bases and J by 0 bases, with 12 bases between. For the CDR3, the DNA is TGCGCCAGCAGCCCTAGCGCAACTAGCACAGATACGCAGTATTTT. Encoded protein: CASSPSATSTDTQYF.

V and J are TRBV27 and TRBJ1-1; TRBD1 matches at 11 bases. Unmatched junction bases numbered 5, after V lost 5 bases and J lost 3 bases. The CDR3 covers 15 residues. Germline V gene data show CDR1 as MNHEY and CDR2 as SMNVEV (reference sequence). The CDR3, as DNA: TGTGCCAGCAGTCCGCAGGACAGGGGGCACACTGAAGCTTTCTTT. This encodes CASSPQDRGHTEAFF.

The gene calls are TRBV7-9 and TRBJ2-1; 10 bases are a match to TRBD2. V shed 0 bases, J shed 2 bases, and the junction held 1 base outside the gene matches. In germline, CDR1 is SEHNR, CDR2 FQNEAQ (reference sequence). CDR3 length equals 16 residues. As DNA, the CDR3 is TGTGCCAGCAGCTTAGCGAGCGGGAGGGCCTACAATGAGCAGTTCTTC. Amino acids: CASSLASGRAYNEQFF.

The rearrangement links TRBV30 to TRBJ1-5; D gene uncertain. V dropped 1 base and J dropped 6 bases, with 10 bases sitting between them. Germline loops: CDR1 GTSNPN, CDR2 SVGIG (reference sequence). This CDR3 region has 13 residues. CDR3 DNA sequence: TGTGCCTGGAGTGGAGGATCCGGTCAGCCCCAGCATTTT. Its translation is CAWSGGSGQPQHF.

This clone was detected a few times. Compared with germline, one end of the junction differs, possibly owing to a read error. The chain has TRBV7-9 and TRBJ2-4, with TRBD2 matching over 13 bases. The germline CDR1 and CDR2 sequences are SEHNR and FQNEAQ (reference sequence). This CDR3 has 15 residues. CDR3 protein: CASSLWTSGRNSQYF. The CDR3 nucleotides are TGTGCCAGCAGCCTGTGGACTAGCGGGAGAAACAGTCAGTACTTC.